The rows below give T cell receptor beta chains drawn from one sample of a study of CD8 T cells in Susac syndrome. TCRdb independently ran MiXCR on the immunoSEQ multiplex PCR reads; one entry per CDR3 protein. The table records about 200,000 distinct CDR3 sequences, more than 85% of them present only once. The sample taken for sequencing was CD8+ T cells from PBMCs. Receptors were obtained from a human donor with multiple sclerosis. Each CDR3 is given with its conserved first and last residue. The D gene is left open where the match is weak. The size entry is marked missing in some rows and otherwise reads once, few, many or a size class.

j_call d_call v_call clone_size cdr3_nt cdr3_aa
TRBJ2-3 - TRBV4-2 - TGTGCCAGCAGCCAATTCCCCACCGGGACCCCTTGGGGGGTGCAGTATTTT CASSQFPTGTPWGVQYF
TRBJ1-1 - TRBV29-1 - TGCAGCGGGGGGGGGAACACTGAAGCTTTCTTT CSGGGNTEAFF
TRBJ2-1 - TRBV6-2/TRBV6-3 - TGTGCCAGCAATGGGCTAGCGATCTACAATGAGCAGTTCTTC CASNGLAIYNEQFF
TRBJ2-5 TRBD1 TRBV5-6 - TGTGCCAGCAGCTCACCCTGGGACAGGCGCCGAGAGACCCAGTACTTC CASSSPWDRRRETQYF
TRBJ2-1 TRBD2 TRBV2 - TGTGCCAGCAGTGAAATAGGACTAGCGGGGCCCCATGAGCAGTTCTTC CASSEIGLAGPHEQFF
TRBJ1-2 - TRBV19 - TGTGCCAGTAGTCCGACAGGCGCATATGGCTACACCTTC CASSPTGAYGYTF
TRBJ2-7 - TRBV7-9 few TGTGCCAGCAGCTTAGAGGCAGGGGGGGCCTACGAGCAGTACTTC CASSLEAGGAYEQYF
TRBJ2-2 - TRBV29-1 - TGCAGCGTATTCCCGGGGACGAACACCGGGGAGCTGTTTTTT CSVFPGTNTGELFF
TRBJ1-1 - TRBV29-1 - TGCAGCGTCGGGAAAGCAGGGGAAGCTTTCTTT CSVGKAGEAFF
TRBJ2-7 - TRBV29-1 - TGCAGCGCCAAAACAGGGATCGGGCCCGAGCAGTACTTC CSAKTGIGPEQYF
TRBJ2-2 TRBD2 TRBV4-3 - TGCGCCAGCAGCCAGATGCCTAGCGGGAGTGGGGAGCTGTTTTTT CASSQMPSGSGELFF
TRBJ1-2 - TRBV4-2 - TGTGCCAGCAGCCCTCCCTGGGGGACGGCAGTCTATGGCTACACCTTC CASSPPWGTAVYGYTF
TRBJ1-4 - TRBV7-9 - TGTGCCAGCAGCTCGGTTTATGGGACTAATGAAAAACTGTTTTTT CASSSVYGTNEKLFF
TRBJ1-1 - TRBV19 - TGTGCCAGTAAGGAAGGGGCCACTGAAGCTTTCTTT CASKEGATEAFF
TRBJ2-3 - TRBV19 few TGTGCCAGTAGCCGGCCGGCAGATACGCAGTATTTT CASSRPADTQYF
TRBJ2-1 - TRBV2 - TGTGCCAGCTATCGGGGATCCTACAATGAGCAGTTCTTC CASYRGSYNEQFF
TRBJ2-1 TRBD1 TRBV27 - TGTGCCAGCAGTCAAAGGACAGGTAACATCAATGAGCAGTTCTTC CASSQRTGNINEQFF
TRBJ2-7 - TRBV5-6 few TGTGCCAGCAGCTTGGGACTAGACATACCCGTGTCTGAGCAGTACTTC CASSLGLDIPVSEQYF
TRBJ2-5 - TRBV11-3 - TGTGCCAGCAGCTTCGATTCAGGCGAGACCCAGTACTTC CASSFDSGETQYF
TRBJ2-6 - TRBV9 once TGTGCCAGCAGCGTAAATAGTGCTGGGGCCAACGTCCTGACTTTC CASSVNSAGANVLTF
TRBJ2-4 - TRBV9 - TGTGCCAGCAGCGTAGTGGCCCAGGTTTGGAACCTAGCCAAAAACATTCAGTACTTC CASSVVAQVWNLAKNIQYF
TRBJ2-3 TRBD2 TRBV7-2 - TGTGCCAGCAGCTCCCCCGGGACTAGCGGTAGGGATACGCAGTATTTT CASSSPGTSGRDTQYF